This T cell receptor beta chain was identified in a study of T cells in Graves' hyperthyroidism and ophthalmopathy (dated by TCRdb to the late 2010s). Looking at the study overall: Peripheral blood samples were taken at the time of initial diagnosis, prior to any treatment. To identify TCR V-J signatures that set the groups apart, the researchers used a discovery cohort of 100 patients, made up of 40 to 45 with Graves' ophthalmopathy and some 60 with stable Graves' hyperthyroidism. Prospective prediction of ophthalmopathy was tested in an independent validation cohort of 18 to 20 hyperthyroidism patients and 17 patients who later progressed to ophthalmopathy. The 75 to 100 discovery patients were randomly divided into training and test sets at a 7:3 ratio. The study also compared thyroid tissue and blood T-cell repertoires from five or six Graves' hyperthyroidism patients. Once sampling was done, hyperthyroidism patients were given methimazole at a starting dose of 30 mg daily, whereas ophthalmopathy patients were given high-dose intravenous methylprednisolone. TCR Vbeta CDR3 sequencing of 135 peripheral blood samples (43 ophthalmopathy, 75 or so hyperthyroidism and approximately 17 progressor patients) is reported in the paper. Results the study describes overall, beyond this receptor: In cross-validation, a model built on a 13 V-J signature told ophthalmopathy apart from stable hyperthyroidism with about 90% sensitivity and roughly 81% specificity, and in testing the same model reached 80%/75%. Most expanded thyroid clonotypes (frequency above 0.001) were also detected in blood, a finding suggesting that blood repertoires may reflect thyroid immune responses. No statistical method was used to fix the sample size in advance, and group allocation was not hidden from the investigators. In validation, the model predicted progression to ophthalmopathy with 65% to 71% sensitivity and 72% to 85% specificity, a median of about 6.7 months before onset.

TCR beta CDR3 regions were amplified from RNA transcripts. The TCR CDR3 was subjected to a first round of RT-PCR using the HTBI primer set and the Qiagen OneStep RT-PCR kit. Libraries were constructed in a second round of multiplex PCR, after which size selection and purification were performed. Sequencing of the libraries was done on an Illumina HiSeq2000 using paired-end 100 bp reads. In the paper's pipeline: SOAPnuke was used to process the raw data, removing reads that contained adapters or uncalled bases, had a mean Phred below 15, or lacked an exact match to the constant primer or identifier. High-quality paired reads were merged with COPE v1.2.5, and unique nucleotide sequences were defined as clonotypes. MiTCR v1.1 was used to align clonotypes to the IMGT TRBV, TRBD and TRBJ reference segments. The analysis was restricted to V-J combinations with a frequency above 0.0001, which together covered 99.2% of the repertoires. A TCS score was defined as the ratio of F50 (clonal expansion) to E x V (chaos), with BLOSUM62-based TCRdist applied between CDR3 peptides within each V-J. Welch's t-statistics and random forest reduced 514 V-J features to roughly 13, which were used in a naive Bayes classifier (R e1071). TCRdb's own reprocessing of the public reads used fastp at Q25 and MiXCR and kept productive beta chains. Rows are combined by CDR3 protein, so each entry shows the most common genes and DNA. TCRdb's processing, not the authors' own work, is the source of the V and J calls. This sample holds a few hundred thousand distinct CDR3 sequences; about 20% were observed only once. The ten largest clonotypes hold about 4% of the sample.

The CDR3 contains 17 residues, cysteine and phenylalanine counted. The read is trimmed to its CDR3 DNA, 51 bases read in frame from base 1. Germline trimming amounts to 7 bases on V and 3 bases on J, with 10 as the count of junction bases outside the gene matches. Taken from the germline V gene, the CDR1 and CDR2 loops are MRHNA and SNTAGT. The table lists this clonotype with many counts. It lacks a known antigen. Per-base qualities were not stored, and no clone one base away is much larger. Stable Graves' hyperthyroidism was defined as the absence of progression to ophthalmopathy over 18 months of follow-up. The hyperthyroidism patients were between 18 and 65 years old and newly diagnosed, with a disease duration of less than 2 months. Patients with uncontrolled infections, other autoimmune diseases, pregnancy or lactation were excluded. Diagnoses relied on clinical symptoms, serum thyroxine and TRAb, thyroid ultrasound and orbital computed tomography. PBMCs were isolated from about 10 ml of fresh peripheral blood by Ficoll-Paque density gradient centrifugation. Total RNA was extracted using Trizol reagent, and RNA quality was assessed on an Agilent 2100 Bioanalyzer.

The chain uses TRBV6-4 and TRBJ2-2; 11 junctional bases match TRBD1. The source material was blood. The source of this sequence is a woman aged 18-30 years with Graves' hyperthyroidism. The nucleotides read TGTGCCAGCAACGGACAGGGGGCGGTGGTGTACACCGGGGAGCTGTTTTTT. This encodes CASNGQGAVVYTGELFF.